The 20 T cell receptor beta chains given below trace back to one sample, sequenced in a study of early T cells in non-severe SARS-CoV-2 infection. TCRdb re-derived calls from the 5' RACE reads in MiXCR, one entry per CDR3 protein. This table holds 70,000 or so distinct CDR3 sequences, around 10% found once. The sample in question was whole blood, obtained at baseline. The receptor source for this set is an adult who was a healthcare worker with PCR-confirmed SARS-CoV-2 infection or an uninfected control (not recorded which).

The chain has TRBV29-1 and TRBJ1-2; no reliable D call. CDR1 is SQVTM and CDR2 is ANQGSEA in the germline V gene. The CDR3 extends over 13 amino acids. V shed 5 bases and J shed 3 bases, with 13 bases lying between them. CDR3 sequence: CSVTNPTDYGYTF. CDR3 in DNA: TGCAGCGTTACGAACCCGACGGACTATGGCTACACCTTC.

V is TRBV27 and J is TRBJ2-1, with D unclear. Trimming removed 2 bases from V and 2 bases from J, with 10 bases in between. Germline-derived CDR1 and CDR2 are MNHEY and SMNVEV (reference sequence). This CDR3 is built from 15 residues. CDR3 bases: TGTGCCAGCAGTTTAGCCCTAGAACCCTACAATGAGCAGTTCTTC. Protein: CASSLALEPYNEQFF.

This clonotype has ten or more counts. CDR3 loop: CASRGTGDREAFF. DNA for the CDR3: TGTGCCAGCAGAGGCACGGGGGATCGTGAAGCTTTCTTT. This sequence joins TRBV2 and TRBJ1-1; D perhaps matches TRBD1 (5 bases). Germline V gene sequence: CDR1 SNHLY, CDR2 FYNNEI. V lost 6 bases, J lost 7 bases, and 15 bases lay in between. The CDR3 has 13 amino acids.

The gene calls are TRBV7-2 and TRBJ2-1; D is possibly TRBD2 (6 bases). The V and J ends lost 5 bases and 9 bases respectively, with 20 bases between them. The length of the CDR3 is 15 residues. Germline loops: CDR1 SGHTA, CDR2 FQGNSA. The CDR3 DNA follows: TGTGCCAGCAGCCCAAGAGGCGGGGCATGGATTGAGCAGTTCTTC. As protein: CASSPRGGAWIEQFF.

This clonotype was detected only a few times. The chain has TRBV11-2 and TRBJ2-1; 12 bases align to TRBD1. The V gene end was trimmed by 6 bases and the J gene end by 11 bases; junction bases not matched to a gene: 11. This CDR3 region has 15 residues. Germline CDR1 SGHAT, CDR2 FQNNGV. As DNA, the CDR3 is TGTGCCAGCAGATCTCTGCGGGACAGGGGGCCGAAGCAGTTCTTC. It specifies CASRSLRDRGPKQFF.

V usage is TRBV7-9 and J usage is TRBJ2-2; no firm D call. The CDR3 has 17 residues. In germline, CDR1 is SEHNR, CDR2 FQNEAQ (reference sequence). The V and J ends lost 5 bases and 0 bases respectively, with 16 bases between them. CDR3: CASSPLDGQTNTGELFF. CDR3 DNA: TGTGCCAGCAGCCCCCTTGACGGCCAGACGAACACCGGGGAGCTGTTTTTT.

Ten or more counts support this clonotype. The chain has TRBV27 and TRBJ2-6; D uncertain. The germline V gene encodes CDR1 MNHEY and CDR2 SMNVEV (reference sequence). V was pared by 6 bases and J by 3 bases, with 9 bases between. CDR3 length equals 14 residues. CDR3 region: CASSPSVGANVLTF. CDR3 nucleotides: TGTGCCAGCAGCCCATCGGTTGGGGCCAACGTCCTGACTTTC. The full variable domain, rest sourced from reference TRBV27 and TRBJ2-6, is EAQVTQNPRYLITVTGKKLTVTCSQNMNHEYMSWYRQDPGLGLRQIYYSMNVEVTDKGDVPEGYKVSRKEKRNFPLILESPSPNQTSLYFCASSPSVGANVLTFGAGSRLTVL.

The chain has TRBV27 and TRBJ2-6; 8 bases agree with TRBD1. With V trimmed by 5 bases and J by 0 bases, 9 bases remained unmatched. The CDR3 extends over 18 amino acids. Germline V lookup: CDR1 MNHEY, CDR2 SMNVEV (reference sequence). CDR3 in amino acids: CASSPRQGFASGANVLTF. CDR3 bases: TGTGCCAGCAGTCCCCGACAGGGGTTCGCCTCTGGGGCCAACGTCCTGACTTTC.

This clonotype was seen ten or more times. The chain employs TRBV7-9 and TRBJ2-5; no firm D call. V lost 6 bases to trimming and J lost 1 base, with 12 bases between them. Germline assignment: CDR1 SEHNR and CDR2 FQNEAQ (reference sequence). CDR3 length: 14 residues. The CDR3 region is CASSKRETQETQYF. The CDR3 coding sequence is TGTGCCAGCAGTAAAAGGGAAACCCAAGAGACCCAGTACTTC. The full variable domain, its missing parts supplied by reference TRBV7-9 and TRBJ2-5, is DTGVSQNPRHKITKRGQNVTFRCDPISEHNRLYWYRQTLGQGPEFLTYFQNEAQLEKSRLLSDRFSAERPKGSFSTLEIQRTEQGDSAMYLCASSKRETQETQYFGPGTRLLVL.

This clonotype appeared many times. V usage is TRBV5-4 and J usage is TRBJ2-1; TRBD1 is a possible D gene (7 bases). Trimming left V 4 bases short and J 8 bases short, with 22 bases between. Germline V CDR1 and CDR2: SGHNT, YYREEE (reference sequence). This CDR3 is 16 amino acids long. CDR3: CASSLTGAGPSHEQFF. In nucleotides, the CDR3 is TGTGCCAGCAGCCTCACAGGGGCGGGGCCCTCGCATGAGCAGTTCTTC.

This chain joins TRBV11-3 and TRBJ2-5; D gene ambiguous. Trimming removed 5 bases at V and 0 bases at J, with 4 bases between. The V gene's germline CDR1 is SGHNT and CDR2 YENEEA. The CDR3 runs 12 residues. In DNA, the CDR3 is TGTGCCAGCAGCCCGCACCAAGAGACCCAGTACTTC. Translated, it gives CASSPHQETQYF.

This clonotype came up a few times. J is TRBJ2-7 and V is TRBV11-2; D may be TRBD1 (6 bases). This CDR3 is 14 amino acids long. V lost 3 bases to trimming and J lost 4 bases, with 13 bases between them. Per germline, CDR1 SGHAT and CDR2 FQNNGV. For the CDR3, the DNA is TGTGCCAGCAGCTTCAGGGGAATTGGATACGAGCAGTACTTC. Protein product: CASSFRGIGYEQYF.

V and J are TRBV11-2 and TRBJ2-3; no clear D gene. The CDR3 is made up of 13 amino acids. Germline CDR1 SGHAT, CDR2 FQNNGV. Trimming took off 1 base at V and 3 bases at J, with 5 bases between the two ends. The CDR3 DNA reads TGTGCCAGCAGCTTAGCAACGACAGATACGCAGTATTTT. Amino acid sequence: CASSLATTDTQYF.

The V gene is TRBV6-1, the J gene TRBJ2-2; the D gene is possibly TRBD1 (5 bases). The CDR3 length is 16 residues. V was clipped by 0 bases and J by 4 bases, with 12 bases between them. Germline V gene sequence: CDR1 MNHNS, CDR2 SASEGT. CDR3 bases: TGTGCCAGCAGTGAAGCCCAGGGTTCGGGCACCGGGGAGCTGTTTTTT. Translation gives CASSEAQGSGTGELFF.

This clonotype was seen a handful of times. This chain links TRBV20-1 with TRBJ2-1; no definite D call. The CDR3 is 18 residues long. Deletions cut 6 bases from V and 3 bases from J, with 27 bases between. Germline lookup yields CDR1 DFQATT and CDR2 SNEGSKA (reference sequence). CDR3 sequence (DNA): TGCAGTGCCCAGAGACGATGGGTGCGAACCGAACTCTACAATGAGCAGTTCTTC. This gives the protein CSAQRRWVRTELYNEQFF.

This clonotype was detected a few times. J is TRBJ1-2 and V is TRBV5-6, with unresolved D. V lost 2 bases and J lost 3, with 14 bases in between. The CDR3 spans 15 residues. The germline CDR1 and CDR2 sequences are SGHDT and YYEEEE. CDR3 residues: CASSFSPGEDYGYTF. DNA for the CDR3: TGTGCCAGCAGCTTTTCTCCCGGGGAGGACTATGGCTACACCTTC.

There are many counts of this clonotype. The chain employs TRBV11-2 and TRBJ2-1; unclear D gene. In germline, CDR1 is SGHAT, CDR2 FQNNGV. V lost 2 bases and J lost 7, with 6 bases in between. CDR3 length: 12 residues. CDR3 nucleotide sequence: TGTGCCAGCAGCTTACAAGGGAATGAGCAGTTCTTC. The encoded protein is CASSLQGNEQFF.

This clonotype occurred many times. Here the CDR3 reads CASRLAGGTDTQYF. Here the CDR3 DNA reads TGTGCTTCGAGACTAGCGGGGGGTACAGATACGCAGTATTTT. The chain has TRBV30 and TRBJ2-3; 13 bases are a match to TRBD2. This CDR3 has 14 residues. Germline CDR1 GTSNPN, CDR2 SVGIG (reference sequence).

The chain combines TRBV5-1 with TRBJ1-1, with D possibly being TRBD1 (6 bases). Per germline, CDR1 SGHRS and CDR2 YFSETQ. V lost 0 bases to trimming and J lost 4 bases, with 7 bases between them. CDR3 length: 13 amino acids. CDR3: CASSLAGATEAFF. The CDR3 nucleotides are TGCGCCAGCAGCTTGGCGGGGGCCACTGAAGCTTTCTTT.

In its sample, this clonotype was seen many times. This chain connects TRBV11-2 to TRBJ1-4; D is ambiguous. The CDR3 extends over 11 amino acids. The V gene's germline CDR1 is SGHAT and CDR2 FQNNGV. Deletions cut 2 bases from V and 8 bases from J, with 3 bases between. The CDR3 DNA follows: TGTGCCAGCAGCTTAACGGAAAAACTGTTTTTT. It is translated as CASSLTEKLFF.